These 15 T cell receptor beta chains were sequenced from one sample in a study of blood T cells in healthy people across ages. With a J-beta primer mix and a sample-barcoded 5' primer, a second PCR ran about 6 to 11 cycles. Each CDR3 protein gets one entry after TCRdb re-called the 5' RACE reads with MiXCR. The sample records 1.5 million to 2 million distinct CDR3 sequences, under 30% being singletons. Sequenced: blood. These receptors all stem from a woman in her 30s in good health.

This clonotype was picked up many times. The chain employs TRBV4-1 and TRBJ1-2; no reliable D call. Germline-derived CDR1 and CDR2 are MGHRA and YSYEKL. The CDR3 consists of 14 residues. Trimming removed 1 base at V and 4 bases at J, with 10 bases between. This CDR3 is CASSQVTTPYGYTF. For the CDR3, the DNA is TGCGCCAGCAGCCAAGTCACAACCCCCTATGGCTACACCTTC.

Details on this clonotype: An end of the junction differs from the germline gene, which may be a read error. The V gene is TRBV25-1, the J gene TRBJ2-3; no definite D call. Germline V CDR1 and CDR2: MGHDK, SYGVNS. The CDR3 is 12 amino acids. DNA for the CDR3: TGTGCCAGCAGTGAATCAAGAGATGCGCAGTATTTT. This encodes CASSESRDAQYF.

This chain connects TRBV12-5 to TRBJ2-2; D perhaps matches TRBD1 (7 bases). The CDR3 has 16 residues. With 2 bases removed from V and 4 bases from J, the gap between germline ends came to 14 bases. CDR1 LGHNT and CDR2 FRNRAP come from the germline V gene. The CDR3 nucleotides are TGTGCTAGTGGTTTGCATGGGCAGGGGGGCACCGGGGAGCTGTTTTTT. Its translation is CASGLHGQGGTGELFF.

This clonotype was seen a handful of times. The chain has TRBV27 and TRBJ1-2; possible D gene TRBD1, 6 bases. Per germline, CDR1 MNHEY and CDR2 SMNVEV (reference sequence). The CDR3 is 15 amino acids. V gave up 6 bases and J gave up 1 base, with 15 bases separating them. The CDR3 DNA reads TGTGCCAGCAGGACAACAGGGCCCCTTAACTATGGCTACACCTTC. Translated: CASRTTGPLNYGYTF.

The J gene is TRBJ2-3, the V gene TRBV27; D not certain. Trimming cost V 8 bases and J 4 bases, with 13 bases left between them. Germline assignment: CDR1 MNHEY and CDR2 SMNVEV (reference sequence). The CDR3 sequence is 13 residues long. This CDR3 reads CASYLEVADTQYF. As DNA, the CDR3 is TGTGCCAGCTACCTTGAAGTGGCAGATACGCAGTATTTT.

Details on this clonotype: A junction end diverges from the germline sequence, so it may reflect a read error. The chain has TRBV12-3 or TRBV12-4 and TRBJ2-5; D is possibly TRBD2 (7 bases). This CDR3 has 15 residues. CDR3 amino acids: CVSSLVGGAQETQYF. In DNA, the CDR3 is TGTGTCAGCAGTTTAGTGGGGGGGGCCCAGGAGACCCAGTACTTC.

This clonotype has more than one count but fewer than ten. The chain carries TRBV7-8 and TRBJ1-2; D is ambiguous. The germline CDR1 and CDR2 sequences are SGHVS and FQNEAQ. Trimming stripped 5 bases from V and 6 bases from J, with 13 bases between. The CDR3 length is 13 residues. In nucleotides, the CDR3 is TGTGCCAGCAGCCGTGGACGGTTAGATGGCTACACCTTC. Amino acids: CASSRGRLDGYTF.

This clonotype appeared many times. The rearrangement joins TRBV29-1 to TRBJ1-6; D remains unclear. Germline CDR1 reads SQVTM; CDR2 reads ANQGSEA. Trimming took off 0 bases at V and 7 bases at J, with 4 bases between the two ends. CDR3 length: 12 residues. The chain's CDR3 is CSVEEGNSPLHF. The CDR3 coding sequence is TGCAGCGTTGAAGAAGGAAATTCACCCCTCCACTTT.

This clonotype was counted only a few times. An end of the junction differs from the germline gene, which may be a read error. The chain combines TRBV10-2 with TRBJ2-7; D possibly matches TRBD1 or TRBD2 (5 bases each). This CDR3 spans 15 amino acids. CDR1 and CDR2 (germline): WSHSY, SAAADI. The chain's CDR3 is CANSETEGGGYEQYF. As DNA, the CDR3 is TGCGCCAACAGTGAGACCGAGGGTGGGGGCTACGAGCAGTACTTC.

The CDR3 sequence: CSVQVPGSPYEQYF. CDR3 in DNA: TGCAGCGTTCAAGTCCCAGGGAGTCCCTACGAGCAGTACTTC. The rearrangement links TRBV29-1 to TRBJ2-5; possibly TRBD1 or TRBD2 for D (5 bases each). The J call is doubtful: the DNA matches TRBJ2-7 better. Germline assignment: CDR1 SQVTM and CDR2 ANQGSEA. This CDR3 is built from 14 residues.

At least ten counts were recorded for this clonotype. The chain joins TRBV6-5 to TRBJ2-5, with TRBD2 matching over 8 bases. J gave up 5 bases and V 6 bases, and 8 bases lay outside the gene matches. Germline CDR1 reads MNHEY; CDR2 reads SVGAGI. The length of the CDR3 is 14 residues. CDR3 sequence: CASSPGLAVETQYF. The DNA for the CDR3 is TGTGCCAGCAGCCCCGGACTAGCTGTGGAGACCCAGTACTTC.

The chain employs TRBV6-5 and TRBJ2-3, with D possibly being TRBD1 (7 bases). Germline V gives CDR1 MNHEY, CDR2 SVGAGI. The CDR3 is made up of 20 amino acids. Trimming took off 0 bases at V and 2 bases at J, with 24 bases between the two ends. The CDR3 here is CASSYSIYRGKGGITDTQYF. The CDR3 nucleotides read TGTGCCAGCAGTTACTCGATCTACAGGGGAAAGGGCGGGATCACAGATACGCAGTATTTT.

This clonotype was found many times. V gene TRBV7-6 combines with J gene TRBJ2-6; no reliable D call. V lost 7 bases and J lost 0, with 28 bases in between. CDR3 length: 21 residues. CDR1 and CDR2 (germline): SGHVS, FNYEAQ. CDR3: CASTNVEAILITDSGANVLTF. CDR3 nucleotide sequence: TGTGCCAGCACCAACGTAGAGGCTATACTGATCACGGACTCTGGGGCCAACGTCCTGACTTTC.

To note about this clonotype: One base away lies a much larger clone, so this may be a sequencing read error. The chain joins TRBV5-1 to TRBJ2-1; D is possibly TRBD2 (5 bases). The assigned J gene may be wrong: the sequence end matches TRBJ2-7 better. CDR3 size: 13 residues. The germline V gene encodes CDR1 SGHRS and CDR2 YFSETQ. Written as DNA, the CDR3 is TGCGCCAGCAGCATTGGACTCGCCAATGAGCAGTACTTC. This translates into CASSIGLANEQYF.

This clonotype was found a few times. The V call is TRBV29-1, the J call TRBJ1-1; D is ambiguous. V lost 2 bases and J lost 8, with 15 bases in between. Germline CDR1 reads SQVTM; CDR2 reads ANQGSEA. The CDR3 spans 13 residues. CDR3 DNA sequence: TGCAGCGTTGAATCCCCCAGTGCGGGAGAAGCTTTCTTT. Encoded protein: CSVESPSAGEAFF.